The sequence of this TCR beta chain was determined in a study of T cells in Graves' hyperthyroidism and ophthalmopathy. Notes on the study in general: Separating ophthalmopathy from stable hyperthyroidism was achieved by a 13 V-J model.

Trimming removed 1 base from V and 7 bases from J; junction bases left unmatched: 13. Germline CDR1 reads SGHAT; CDR2 reads FQNNGV. The CDR3 consists of 17 residues. Template material for amplifying TCR beta CDR3 regions consisted of RNA transcripts. Initially, a first-round RT-PCR of the TCR CDR3 employed the HTBI primer set. TCRdb processed the multiplex PCR reads anew with MiXCR; each CDR3 protein has one entry. The data contain a few hundred thousand distinct CDR3 sequences, around 16% of them singletons. About this clonotype: Its antigen is undetermined.

Graves' hyperthyroidism was deemed stable given no ophthalmopathy progression within 18 months. Each diagnosis drew on symptoms, thyroxine, TRAb, thyroid ultrasound and orbital computed tomography findings. PBMCs were sourced from roughly 9.3 ml fresh peripheral blood. The specimen was blood. The source is a woman aged 30 to 39 with Graves' hyperthyroidism. The rearrangement joins TRBV11-2 to TRBJ1-5, with 7 bases lining up with TRBD1. CDR3 amino acids: CASSLGGLQGFRQPQHF. CDR3 coding DNA: TGTGCCAGCAGCTTAGGCGGGCTACAGGGGTTTAGGCAGCCCCAGCATTTT. Filled out from reference TRBV11-2 and TRBJ1-5, the complete variable domain reads EAGVAQSPRYKIIEKRQSVAFWCNPISGHATLYWYQQILGQGPKLLIQFQNNGVVDDSQLPKDRFSAERLKGVDSTLKIQPAKLEDSAVYLCASSLGGLQGFRQPQHFGDGTRLSIL.